This T cell receptor (beta chain) was retrieved from a study of beta chain features in type 1 diabetes. General study findings and limits: Type 1 diabetes patients had moderately but significantly shorter TCRB CDR3s in all four CD4+ subsets.

Worth noting for this clone: What it binds is not known.

cDNA synthesis used the whole RNA isolate, giving expressed TCRB sequences. Profiled with immunoSEQ multiplex PCR; TCRdb holds only in-frame clones, not every one. The data contain fewer than 450,000 clones, roughly 12% of them singletons. The CDR3 contains 15 residues. V lost 6 bases, J lost 8 bases, and 9 bases stayed unmatched. Germline V gene sequence: CDR1 KGHSH, CDR2 LQKENI. The receptor was derived from a woman aged 18-35 years with type 1 diabetes. What was sequenced was naive CD4+ T cells from blood. The V call is TRBV18, the J call TRBJ2-1, with 11 nucleotides matching TRBD2. CDR3 DNA: TGTGCCAGCTCGCCCCTAGCGGGAGGTAGGGATGAGCAGTTCTTC. Protein product: CASSPLAGGRDEQFF.